This T cell receptor (beta chain) was observed in a study of beta chain features in type 1 diabetes. Notes on the study in general: Across all four CD4+ subsets, people with type 1 diabetes showed modestly shorter TCRB CDR3s.

Germline CDR1 reads KGHSH; CDR2 reads LQKENI. Trimming shortened V by 2 bases and J by 8 bases, and 7 bases separated the two germline ends. The CDR3 has 12 amino acids. Notes on this clone: Its target is unknown.

Sorted CD4+ subsets: naive, central memory, regulatory, stem cell-like memory (CD45RO/CCR7/CD25/CD127/CD95/CD27 panel). Sequencing targeted expressed TCRB transcripts, as all isolated RNA had been reverse transcribed. There were approximately 3.5 million reads on average in the naive, central memory and regulatory T cell samples. Sequenced by immunoSEQ multiplex PCR; TCRdb stores in-frame clones only, minus some. Of some 150,000 clones listed, about an eighth are singletons. This sequence was found in a man aged 18 to 35 with type 1 diabetes. The chain is built from TRBV18 and TRBJ2-1; the D is unclear. Sequenced input: central memory CD4+ T cells from blood. The CDR3 DNA reads TGTGCCAGCTCACCATCGTACCATGAGCAGTTCTTC. This translates into CASSPSYHEQFF. Combining the CDR3 with reference TRBV18 and TRBJ2-1 gives the whole variable domain NAGVMQNPRHLVRRRGQEARLRCSPMKGHSHVYWYRQLPEEGLKFMVYLQKENIIDESGMPKERFSAEFPKEGPSILRIQQVVRGDSAAYFCASSPSYHEQFFGPGTRLTVL.